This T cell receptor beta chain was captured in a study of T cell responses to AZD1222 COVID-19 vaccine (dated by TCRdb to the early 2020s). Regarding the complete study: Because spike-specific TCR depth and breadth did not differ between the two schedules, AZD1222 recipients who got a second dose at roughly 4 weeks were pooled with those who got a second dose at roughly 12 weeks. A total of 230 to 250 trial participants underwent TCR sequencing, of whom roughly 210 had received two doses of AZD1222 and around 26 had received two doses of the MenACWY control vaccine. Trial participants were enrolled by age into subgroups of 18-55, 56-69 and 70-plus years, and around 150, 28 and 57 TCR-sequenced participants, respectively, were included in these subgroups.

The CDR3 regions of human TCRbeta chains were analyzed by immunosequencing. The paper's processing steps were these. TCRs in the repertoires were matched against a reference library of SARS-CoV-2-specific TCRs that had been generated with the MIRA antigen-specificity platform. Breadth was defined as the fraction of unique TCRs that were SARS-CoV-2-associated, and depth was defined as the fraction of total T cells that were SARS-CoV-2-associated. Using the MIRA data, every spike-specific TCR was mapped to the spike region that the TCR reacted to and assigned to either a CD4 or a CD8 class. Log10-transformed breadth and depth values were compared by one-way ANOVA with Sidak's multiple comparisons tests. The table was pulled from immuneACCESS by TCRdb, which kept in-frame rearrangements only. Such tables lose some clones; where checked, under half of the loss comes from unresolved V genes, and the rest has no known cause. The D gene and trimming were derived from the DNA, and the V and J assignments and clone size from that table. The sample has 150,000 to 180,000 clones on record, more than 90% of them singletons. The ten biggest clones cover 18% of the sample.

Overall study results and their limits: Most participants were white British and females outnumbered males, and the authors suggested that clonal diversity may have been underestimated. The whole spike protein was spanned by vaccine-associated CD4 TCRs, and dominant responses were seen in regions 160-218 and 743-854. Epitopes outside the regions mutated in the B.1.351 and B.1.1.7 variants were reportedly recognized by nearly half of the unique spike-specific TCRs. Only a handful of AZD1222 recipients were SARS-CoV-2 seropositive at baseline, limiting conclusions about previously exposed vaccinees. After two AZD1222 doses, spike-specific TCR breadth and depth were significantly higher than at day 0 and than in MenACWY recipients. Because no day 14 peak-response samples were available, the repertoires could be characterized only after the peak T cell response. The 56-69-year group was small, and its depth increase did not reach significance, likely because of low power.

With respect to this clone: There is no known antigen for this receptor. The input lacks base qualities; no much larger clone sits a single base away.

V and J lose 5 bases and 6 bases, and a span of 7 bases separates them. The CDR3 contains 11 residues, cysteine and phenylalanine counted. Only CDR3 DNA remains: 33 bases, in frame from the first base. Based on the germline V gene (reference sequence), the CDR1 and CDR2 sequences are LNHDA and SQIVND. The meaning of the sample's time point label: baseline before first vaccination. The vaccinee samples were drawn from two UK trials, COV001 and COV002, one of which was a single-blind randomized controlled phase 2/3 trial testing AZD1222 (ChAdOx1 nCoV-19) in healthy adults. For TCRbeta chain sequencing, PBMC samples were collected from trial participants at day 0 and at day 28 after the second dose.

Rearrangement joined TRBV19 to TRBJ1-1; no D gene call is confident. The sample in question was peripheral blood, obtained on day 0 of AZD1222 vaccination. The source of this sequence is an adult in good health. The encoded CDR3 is CASSFGPEAFF. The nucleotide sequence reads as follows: TGTGCCAGTAGTTTTGGACCTGAAGCTTTCTTT.